Presented here are 15 T cell receptor beta chains from one specimen sequenced in a study of T-cell reconstitution after alpha-beta-depleted transplantation in children (dated by TCRdb to the mid-2010s). The protocol used for the library was PCR. Sequenced using an Illumina HiSeq 2500. Molecular barcoding was employed in the preparation of TCR libraries, with unique molecular identifiers being used to normalize TCRbeta repertoire quantification. Through fastp at Q25 and MiXCR, TCRdb rebuilt clones from the public reads, retaining in-frame beta chains. Under each unique CDR3 protein, matching rows form one entry showing the most common genes and DNA. This sample holds roughly 500,000 distinct CDR3 sequences; 32% were observed only once. Clones ranked in the top ten supply around 2.4% of the sample. Specimen: PBMCs from the stem cell graft donor, collected from the stem cell graft. The receptors originated from a human donor who donated a stem cell graft to a child with aplastic anemia.

For this clonotype: A junction boundary mismatches the germline segment, possibly from a read error. CDR3: CASRQGVGVEYF. As DNA, the CDR3 is TGTGCCAGCAGGCAAGGAGTGGGCGTCGAGTATTTT. This sequence joins TRBV3-1 and TRBJ2-3; D unresolved. CDR3 length: 12 amino acids. The germline CDR1 and CDR2 sequences are LGHDT and YNNKEL (reference sequence).

Only a few counts were recorded for this clonotype. The chain links TRBV5-6 to TRBJ1-4; maybe TRBD1 (5 bases). Germline V gene sequence: CDR1 SGHDT, CDR2 YYEEEE. The CDR3 has 14 amino acids. The germline V and J ends were trimmed by 4 bases and 4 bases, with 11 bases remaining between them. The CDR3 protein is CASSVGQFNEKLFF. The DNA of the CDR3 is TGTGCCAGCAGCGTGGGGCAGTTTAATGAAAAACTGTTTTTT.

The chain recombines TRBV12-3 or TRBV12-4 with TRBJ2-1, with unresolved D. There are 14 residues in the CDR3. The V end was cut by 2 bases, the J end by 10 bases, with 15 bases between. The CDR3 here is CASSLKDRRLEQFF. The CDR3 DNA reads as TGTGCCAGCAGTTTAAAGGATCGTAGGCTCGAGCAGTTCTTC.

The V and J genes are TRBV25-1 and TRBJ2-5; 13 nucleotides line up with TRBD2. Trimming removed 8 bases from V and 0 bases from J; junction bases left unmatched: 15. CDR3 length: 19 residues. CDR1 is MGHDK, CDR2 SYGVNS, per germline. CDR3 bases: TGTGCCAGCCGGACTGGGAGGACTAGCGGGAGATGGGACCAAGAGACCCAGTACTTC. It encodes CASRTGRTSGRWDQETQYF. The full variable domain, completed using reference TRBV25-1 and TRBJ2-5, is EADIYQTPRYLVIGTGKKITLECSQTMGHDKMYWYQQDPGMELHLIHYSYGVNSTEKGDLSSESTVSRIRTEHFPLTLESARPSHTSQYLCASRTGRTSGRWDQETQYFGPGTRLLVL.

The chain couples TRBV20-1 to TRBJ2-7; D is possibly TRBD2 (5 bases). The germline V gene encodes CDR1 DFQATT and CDR2 SNEGSKA (reference sequence). The V end lost 0 bases, the J end lost 0 bases, and 12 bases lay between the germline ends. The CDR3 sequence is 15 residues long. The DNA for the CDR3 is TGCAGTGCTAGAGATGAAAAGAGGGACTCCTACGAGCAGTACTTC. Amino acids: CSARDEKRDSYEQYF.

This clonotype was seen a handful of times. The chain uses TRBV20-1 and TRBJ2-1; D is unclear. Per germline, CDR1 DFQATT and CDR2 SNEGSKA (reference sequence). This CDR3 has 13 amino acids. The CDR3 DNA reads TGCAGCACCGACCGTAGCTCCTACAATGAGCAGTTCTTC. Translated, it gives CSTDRSSYNEQFF.

This rearrangement joins TRBV29-1 to TRBJ1-3; D may be TRBD1 (5 bases). Germline lookup yields CDR1 SQVTM and CDR2 ANQGSEA. V was shortened by 0 bases and J by 0 bases, with 12 bases between the two germline ends. The CDR3 loop spans 16 amino acids. The DNA for the CDR3 is TGCAGCGTTGAAGATCGCCTCCAGGGCTCTGGAAACACCATATATTTT. It translates to CSVEDRLQGSGNTIYF.

In this sample, this clonotype turned up a few times. The rearrangement links TRBV6-5 to TRBJ1-3; a possible D gene is TRBD1 (5 bases). V lost 0 bases to trimming and J lost 9 bases, with 15 bases between them. Germline loops: CDR1 MNHEY, CDR2 SVGAGI. The CDR3 contains 15 residues. CDR3 residues: CASSYSMGTQATIYF. In DNA, the CDR3 is TGTGCCAGCAGTTACTCGATGGGGACTCAGGCCACCATATATTTT.

This clonotype was detected only a few times. V is TRBV7-9 and J is TRBJ2-4; D not certain. Between the trimmed V and J ends, which lost 5 bases and 3 bases, there was a span of 11 bases. The germline gives CDR1 SEHNR, CDR2 FQNEAQ (reference sequence). The CDR3 contains 14 residues. The CDR3: CASSIGKDKNIQYF. The CDR3 region has the DNA TGTGCCAGCAGCATAGGGAAGGACAAAAACATTCAGTACTTC.

This clonotype came up a few times. The rearrangement links TRBV18 to TRBJ1-4; D might be TRBD1 (5 bases). CDR3 size: 14 residues. Germline V gives CDR1 KGHSH, CDR2 LQKENI. V was pared by 8 bases and J by 3 bases, with 13 bases between. This chain's CDR3 is CASSPQGANEKLFF. For the CDR3, the DNA is TGTGCCAGCAGCCCTCAGGGAGCTAATGAAAAACTGTTTTTT.

The V call is TRBV24-1, the J call TRBJ2-3; TRBD1 or TRBD2 may be the D gene (5 bases each). This CDR3 contains 15 residues. Trimming cost V 4 bases and J 1 base, with 11 bases left between them. From germline, CDR1 is KGHDR and CDR2 SFDVKD. The CDR3 DNA is TGTGCCACCAGTGAGGGGGTAGGGGGCACAGATACGCAGTATTTT. It codes for CATSEGVGGTDTQYF.

This clonotype was recorded a few times. This chain connects TRBV6-5 to TRBJ1-6; D gene ambiguous. V lost 4 bases and J 0 bases, leaving 7 bases between the germline ends. The CDR3 consists of 15 residues. The V gene's germline CDR1 is MNHEY and CDR2 SVGAGI. CDR3 protein: CASSFDNSYNSPLHF. Written as DNA, the CDR3 is TGTGCCAGCAGTTTCGACAACTCCTATAATTCACCCCTCCACTTT.

The chain joins TRBV12-3 or TRBV12-4 to TRBJ2-3; a possible D gene is TRBD1 (7 bases). The CDR3 spans 14 residues. Trimming took 6 bases from V and 4 from J, leaving 14 bases between them. CDR3 coding DNA: TGTGCCAGCAGGGAGGGGACAGTCTCAGATACGCAGTATTTT. This translates into CASREGTVSDTQYF.

The gene calls are TRBV30 and TRBJ1-2; perhaps TRBD1 as D (5 bases). This CDR3 comprises 11 residues. The V end was cut by 4 bases, the J end by 5 bases, with 8 bases between. Germline CDR1 reads GTSNPN; CDR2 reads SVGIG (reference sequence). CDR3 sequence: CAWKSGYGYTF. The CDR3 DNA reads TGTGCCTGGAAATCAGGGTATGGCTACACCTTC.

This clonotype was observed a few times. The chain employs TRBV6-6 and TRBJ1-5; D gene unclear. The germline V and J ends were trimmed by 5 bases and 4 bases, with 3 bases remaining between them. This CDR3 is 11 amino acids long. CDR1 is MNHNY and CDR2 is SVGAGI in the germline V gene (reference sequence). CDR3 bases: TGTGCCAGCAGTGCAAATCAGCCCCAGCATTTT. This translates into CASSANQPQHF.